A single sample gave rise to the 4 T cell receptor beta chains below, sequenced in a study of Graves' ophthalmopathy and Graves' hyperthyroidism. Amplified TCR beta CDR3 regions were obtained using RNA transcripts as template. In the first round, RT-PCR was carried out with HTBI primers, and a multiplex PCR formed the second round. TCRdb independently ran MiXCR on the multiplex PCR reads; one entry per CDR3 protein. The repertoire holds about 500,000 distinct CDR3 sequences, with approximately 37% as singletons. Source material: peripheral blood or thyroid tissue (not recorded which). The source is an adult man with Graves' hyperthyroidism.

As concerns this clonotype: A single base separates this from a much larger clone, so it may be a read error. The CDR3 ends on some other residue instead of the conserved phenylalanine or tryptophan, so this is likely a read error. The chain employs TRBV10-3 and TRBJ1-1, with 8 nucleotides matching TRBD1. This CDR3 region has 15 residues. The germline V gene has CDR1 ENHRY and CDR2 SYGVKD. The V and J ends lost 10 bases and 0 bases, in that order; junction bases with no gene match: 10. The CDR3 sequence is CASQPGQGMNTEAFL. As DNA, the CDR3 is TGTGCCAGTCAGCCCGGACAGGGCATGAACACTGAAGCTTTCCTT.

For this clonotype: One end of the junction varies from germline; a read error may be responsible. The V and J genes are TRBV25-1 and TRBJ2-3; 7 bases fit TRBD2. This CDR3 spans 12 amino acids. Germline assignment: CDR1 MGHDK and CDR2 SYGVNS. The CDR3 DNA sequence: TGTGCCAACAGTGCGGGAGAAGATACGCAGTATTTT. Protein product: CANSAGEDTQYF.

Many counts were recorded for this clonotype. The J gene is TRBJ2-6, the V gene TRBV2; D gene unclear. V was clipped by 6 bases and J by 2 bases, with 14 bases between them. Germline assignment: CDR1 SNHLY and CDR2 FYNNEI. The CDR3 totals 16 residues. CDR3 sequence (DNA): TGTGCCAGCAGGAGAGAGAAGGGAACTGGGGCCAACGTCCTGACTTTC. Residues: CASRREKGTGANVLTF.

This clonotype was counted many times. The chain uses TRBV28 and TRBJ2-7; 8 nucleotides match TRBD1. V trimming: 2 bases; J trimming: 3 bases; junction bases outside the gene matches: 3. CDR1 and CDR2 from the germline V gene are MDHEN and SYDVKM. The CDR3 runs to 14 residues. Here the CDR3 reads CASSLPGTGYEQYF. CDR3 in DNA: TGTGCCAGCAGTTTACCGGGGACAGGCTACGAGCAGTACTTC.